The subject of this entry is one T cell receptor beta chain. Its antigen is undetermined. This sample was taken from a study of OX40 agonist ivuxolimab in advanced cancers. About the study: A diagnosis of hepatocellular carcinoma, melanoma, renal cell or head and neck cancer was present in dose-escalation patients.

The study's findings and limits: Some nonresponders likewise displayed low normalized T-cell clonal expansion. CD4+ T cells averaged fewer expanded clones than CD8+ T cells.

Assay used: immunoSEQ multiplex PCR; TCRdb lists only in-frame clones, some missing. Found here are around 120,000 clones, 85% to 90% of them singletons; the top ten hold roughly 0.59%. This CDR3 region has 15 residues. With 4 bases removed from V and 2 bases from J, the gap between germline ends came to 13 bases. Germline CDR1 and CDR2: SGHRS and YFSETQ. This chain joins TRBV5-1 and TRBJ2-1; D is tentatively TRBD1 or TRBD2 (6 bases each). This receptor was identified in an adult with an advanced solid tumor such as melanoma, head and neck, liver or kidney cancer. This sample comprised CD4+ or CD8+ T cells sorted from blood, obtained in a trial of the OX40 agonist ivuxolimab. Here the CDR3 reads CASSKGGQTYNEQFF. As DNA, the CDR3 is TGCGCCAGCAGCAAGGGGGGACAAACCTACAATGAGCAGTTCTTC. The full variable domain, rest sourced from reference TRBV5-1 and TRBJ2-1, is KAGVTQTPRYLIKTRGQQVTLSCSPISGHRSVSWYQQTPGQGLQFLFEYFSETQRNKGNFPGRFSGRQFSNSRSEMNVSTLELGDSALYLCASSKGGQTYNEQFFGPGTRLTVL.